A single T cell receptor (beta chain) is shown here with its context. These data are taken from a study of blood T cell repertoires in COVID-19. Turning to the study itself: Both acute and convalescent COVID-19 samples were obtained from the United States, Italy and Spain. The cDNA or gDNA used as material had been derived from T cells, B-cell-depleted T cells, or PBMCs.

Clones were read by immunoSEQ multiplex PCR, and TCRdb kept only the in-frame ones, dropping some. The data show about 380,000 clones, with 85% seen just once and around 3.4% held by the top ten. Sample: peripheral blood. The TCR sequence derives from a woman younger than 35 with acute or convalescent COVID-19.

CDR3 nucleotides: TGTGCCAGCAGTTTAGGCATGACATCAGGCATTCAGTACTTC. Encoded protein: CASSLGMTSGIQYF. This rearrangement joins TRBV28 to TRBJ2-4; D not certain. The CDR3 is 14 amino acids. Trimming took 2 bases from V and 9 from J, leaving 14 bases between them. Germline V gives CDR1 MDHEN, CDR2 SYDVKM.